The rows below give T cell receptor beta chains drawn from one sample of a study of shared T cell receptors in the human thymus. The repertoire was sequenced with immunoSEQ multiplex PCR; TCRdb's copy has only in-frame clones and lacks some. The sample contains roughly 660,000 clones, roughly 88% of which appear only once. These data are also associated with another study on human thymus T cells.

The sequenced sample was thymocytes. Receptor source: a boy younger than two with a congenital heart defect. The CDR3 runs from the conserved cysteine through the conserved F or W. A D gene is named only where the DNA matches it firmly. Clone size is shown for a subset of rows, as once, few, many or a class of expanded clone.

abundance,d_gene,j_gene,v_gene,len,CDR3nt,CDR3aa
once,-,TRBJ2-7,TRBV18,15,TGTGCCAGCTCACCGAGGAGGGACTTTTTCTACGAGCAGTACTTC,CASSPRRDFFYEQYF
few,-,TRBJ2-7,TRBV4-3,15,TGCGCCAGCAGCCCAAGAGCCCTCAGAGGATACGAGCAGTACTTC,CASSPRALRGYEQYF
once,-,TRBJ2-3,TRBV6-5,13,TGTGCCAGCAGTTCCCATGGCACAGATACGCAGTATTTT,CASSSHGTDTQYF
-,-,TRBJ2-6,TRBV10-2,16,TGCGCCAGCAGTGAGTTTGAGGGGGCTGGGGCCAACGTCCTGACTTTC,CASSEFEGAGANVLTF
-,-,TRBJ1-3,TRBV6-1,15,TGTGCCAGCAGTGCCCAACGACAGGCCGGAAACACCATATATTTT,CASSAQRQAGNTIYF
-,TRBD2,TRBJ2-1,TRBV11-2,16,TGTGCCAGCAGCTTATACGGACTAGCGGGAGAGGGTGAGCAGTTCTTC,CASSLYGLAGEGEQFF
-,TRBD1,TRBJ1-3,TRBV14,18,TGTGCCAGCAGCCGGACGAGGACAGGACCTCACTCTGGAAACACCATATATTTT,CASSRTRTGPHSGNTIYF
-,-,TRBJ2-7,TRBV7-2,15,TGTGCCAGCAGCTTAGCCAGGGCAAGCTCCTACGAGCAGTACTTC,CASSLARASSYEQYF
-,TRBD2,TRBJ2-2,TRBV11-3,17,TGTGCCAGCAGCTTAGAGCGGGAGGCTTCGAACACCGGGGAGCTGTTTTTT,CASSLEREASNTGELFF
few,-,TRBJ2-5,TRBV7-2,16,TGTGCCAGCAGCTTAGGCGAGGGTGGGGGGTTGCAGACCCAGTACTTC,CASSLGEGGGLQTQYF
-,-,TRBJ1-5,TRBV28,14,TGTGCCAGCAGTTCTTACGTCAGGGGCCAGCCCCAGCATTTT,CASSSYVRGQPQHF
-,-,TRBJ2-2,TRBV28,17,TGTGCCAGCAGCTTACCTAGAAATGACCGTCCCGCCGGGGAGCTGTTTTTT,CASSLPRNDRPAGELFF
-,-,TRBJ2-2,TRBV4-2,15,TGTGCCAGCAGCCTTACAGGGCTTGGGGCCGGGGAGCTGTTTTTT,CASSLTGLGAGELFF
-,TRBD1,TRBJ1-4,TRBV25-1,14,TGTGCCAGCAGTGACCAGGACAGGGATGAAAAACTGTTTTTT,CASSDQDRDEKLFF
-,-,TRBJ2-3,TRBV29-1,14,TGCAGCGTTGAGGAGAGAGATAGCACAGATACGCAGTATTTT,CSVEERDSTDTQYF
-,-,TRBJ1-4,TRBV28,15,TGTGCCAGCAGTCAACTCGGGGGGCTTGATGAAAAACTGTTTTTT,CASSQLGGLDEKLFF
-,-,TRBJ1-3,TRBV25-1,14,TGTGCCAGCAGTGCGACGGGCTCTGGAAACACCATATATTTT,CASSATGSGNTIYF
-,TRBD2,TRBJ2-1,TRBV6-6,15,TGTGCCAGCAGCCGCGGGACTAGCGGGAGTTATGAGCAGTTCTTC,CASSRGTSGSYEQFF